The clone carrying this T cell receptor beta chain was counted a few times. Antigen unknown. This entry is derived from a study of T-cell reconstitution after alpha-beta-depleted transplantation in children. Findings and caveats of the study: T-cell numbers and diversity, one year after transplant, stemmed largely from T cells that were newly produced. TCRbeta diversity was high at day 60 in some patients (a result of surviving recipient T cells and thymic progenitors).

During its preparation, the TCRbeta library received unique molecular identifiers. In TCRdb, the PCR reads were re-called with MiXCR into one record per CDR3 protein. The sample lists about 980,000 distinct CDR3 sequences, under 30% occurring once. The CDR3 consists of 13 residues. Germline trimming cut 7 bases from V and 8 bases from J; bases unmatched to any gene: 9. Per germline, CDR1 SEHNR and CDR2 FQNEAQ (reference sequence). This sequence was found in a boy under three years old who had a stem cell transplant for SCID, so the T cells may come from the graft donor. The material sequenced was PBMCs, mostly from graft donor cells, taken 360 days after TCRalphabeta/CD19-depleted stem cell transplant. The chain recombines TRBV7-9 with TRBJ2-3; 7 positions agree with TRBD2. The CDR3 bases are TGTGCCAGCACCCTAGAGGGAGGGCCTACGCAGTATTTT. It is translated as CASTLEGGPTQYF.